Listed here are 31 T cell receptor beta chains from one sample, sequenced in a study of T cell clones after liver transplantation. Sequencing was performed with immunoSEQ multiplex PCR; in TCRdb, only in-frame clones are kept and a portion is missing. The sample includes about 75,000 clones, around 80% seen only once; the top ten take around 2%. This specimen consisted of CD4+ T cells from blood, obtained less than 50 months after liver transplant. All receptors come from a human patient who received a liver transplant. The graft donor may have given rise to some T cells.

This chain connects TRBV27 to TRBJ1-5; D is ambiguous. The V gene's germline CDR1 is MNHEY and CDR2 SMNVEV (reference sequence). V was clipped by 3 bases and J by 5 bases, with 8 bases between them. CDR3 length: 13 amino acids. The CDR3 region has the DNA TGTGCCAGCAGTTTGTGGCCGGATCAGCCCCAGCATTTT. Encoded protein: CASSLWPDQPQHF.

Comment on this clone: Other DNA sequences in this sample translate to the same CDR3. The chain employs TRBV27 and TRBJ2-7; D remains ambiguous. From germline, CDR1 is MNHEY and CDR2 SMNVEV (reference sequence). The V end lost 3 bases, the J end lost 0 bases, and 6 bases lay between the germline ends. This CDR3 spans 13 amino acids. The CDR3: CASSLEYSYEQYF. In DNA form, the CDR3 reads TGTGCCAGCAGTTTGGAGTACTCCTACGAGCAGTACTTC.

This chain joins TRBV5-4 and TRBJ2-7; D gene unclear. The ends were cut back, 1 base at V and 3 bases at J, with 11 bases in the middle. CDR3 length: 14 residues. The germline CDR1 and CDR2 sequences are SGHNT and YYREEE (reference sequence). The chain's CDR3 is CASSLRTFHYEQYF. The CDR3 DNA reads TGTGCCAGCAGCTTGAGGACGTTCCACTACGAGCAGTACTTC.

By frequency in the sample, this clone is medium-sized (0.01 to 0.1%). This chain links TRBV18 with TRBJ1-5; no definite D call. The CDR3 runs to 13 residues. In germline, CDR1 is KGHSH, CDR2 LQKENI. Trimming stripped 2 bases from V and 7 bases from J, with 9 bases between. The CDR3 DNA is TGTGCCAGCTCACCAGGGGAAAGGCAGCCCCAGCATTTT. Its protein product is CASSPGERQPQHF. Based on the CDR3 plus reference TRBV18 and TRBJ1-5, the full variable domain is NAGVMQNPRHLVRRRGQEARLRCSPMKGHSHVYWYRQLPEEGLKFMVYLQKENIIDESGMPKERFSAEFPKEGPSILRIQQVVRGDSAAYFCASSPGERQPQHFGDGTRLSIL.

This clone was detected only a few times. The chain has TRBV7-9 and TRBJ2-4, with D possibly matching TRBD2 (5 bases). With 3 bases removed from V and 9 bases from J, the gap between germline ends came to 9 bases. There are 12 residues in the CDR3. Germline V gene sequence: CDR1 SEHNR, CDR2 FQNEAQ (reference sequence). CDR3 sequence (DNA): TGTGCCAGCAGCTTCGGTGGAGGCATTCAGTACTTC. Protein: CASSFGGGIQYF. The full variable domain, in which reference TRBV7-9 and TRBJ2-4 provide the parts outside the CDR3, is DTGVSQNPRHKITKRGQNVTFRCDPISEHNRLYWYRQTLGQGPEFLTYFQNEAQLEKSRLLSDRFSAERPKGSFSTLEIQRTEQGDSAMYLCASSFGGGIQYFGAGTRLSVL.

The chain carries TRBV5-5 and TRBJ2-7; TRBD2 matches 11 bases. Looked up from germline, CDR1 is SGHKS and CDR2 is YYEKEE (reference sequence). J gave up 0 bases and V 2 bases, and 1 base lay outside the gene matches. There are 15 residues in the CDR3. The DNA of the CDR3 is TGTGCCAGCAGCTTCGGGACTAGCGGCTCCTACGAGCAGTACTTC. This codes for CASSFGTSGSYEQYF.

This clone appeared a single time. This sequence joins TRBV5-8 and TRBJ2-5; 9 bases map to TRBD2. Germline V lookup: CDR1 SGHTS, CDR2 YDEGEE. J gave up 5 bases and V 0 bases, and 8 bases lay outside the gene matches. CDR3 size: 16 residues. As DNA, the CDR3 is TGTGCCAGCAGCTTGGAACTAGCGGGTGGTTACGAGACCCAGTACTTC. Translated: CASSLELAGGYETQYF.

V gene TRBV7-2 combines with J gene TRBJ1-4; D is possibly TRBD1 (5 bases). The CDR3 covers 14 residues. Between the trimmed V and J ends, which lost 3 bases and 8 bases, there was a span of 13 bases. Per the germline V gene, CDR1 is SGHTA and CDR2 is FQGNSA. The CDR3 nucleotides are TGTGCCAGCAGCTTTTACGGGGGAGGAGAAAAACTGTTTTTT. Its translation: CASSFYGGGEKLFF.

The chain uses TRBV30 and TRBJ2-5; D remains unclear. Trimming cost V 2 bases and J 4 bases, with 8 bases left between them. Germline loops: CDR1 GTSNPN, CDR2 SVGIG (reference sequence). This CDR3 region has 12 residues. CDR3 nucleotide sequence: TGTGCCTGGAGTCGTACCTCAGAGACCCAGTACTTC. This encodes CAWSRTSETQYF.

The V call is TRBV20-1, the J call TRBJ2-5; possibly TRBD1 for D (6 bases). Germline CDR1 is DFQATT and CDR2 is SNEGSKA (reference sequence). The length of the CDR3 is 11 residues. V lost 1 base and J 8 bases, leaving 8 bases between the germline ends. In DNA, the CDR3 is TGCAGTGCTAGAGGGGGGCGAACCCAGTACTTC. Translation: CSARGGRTQYF.

The J gene is TRBJ2-3, the V gene TRBV18; TRBD1 matches 9 bases. The CDR3 has 15 amino acids. Looked up from germline, CDR1 is KGHSH and CDR2 is LQKENI. Germline trimming cut 5 bases from V and 2 bases from J; bases unmatched to any gene: 5. Here the CDR3 DNA reads TGTGCCAGCTCAATGTGGGACAGGGACACAGATACGCAGTATTTT. Amino acids: CASSMWDRDTDTQYF.

The V and J genes are TRBV5-1 and TRBJ2-1; D gene ambiguous. The V gene lost 3 bases and the J gene lost 6 bases, with 13 bases spanning the gap. CDR1 SGHRS and CDR2 YFSETQ come from the germline V gene. The CDR3 is 14 amino acids. The CDR3, as DNA: TGCGCCAGCAGCTCTGGCCCTATCCCCAATGAGCAGTTCTTC. Protein: CASSSGPIPNEQFF.

V and J are TRBV11-2 and TRBJ1-1; 9 bases line up with TRBD1. Germline CDR1 reads SGHAT; CDR2 reads FQNNGV. J lost 7 bases, V lost 5 bases, and 11 bases had no gene match. The length of the CDR3 is 15 residues. The CDR3 region has the DNA TGTGCCAGCAGCCTACAACCGGGACAGGGTATTGAAGCTTTCTTT. Amino acid sequence: CASSLQPGQGIEAFF.

The rearrangement uses TRBV16 and TRBJ2-6; D gene uncertain. The germline V gene has CDR1 KGHSY and CDR2 FQNENV. This CDR3 has 16 residues. The ends were cut back, 2 bases at V and 3 bases at J, with 11 bases in the middle. CDR3 sequence: CASSQLKSIGANVLTF. CDR3 DNA sequence: TGTGCCAGCAGCCAACTTAAATCAATTGGGGCCAACGTCCTGACTTTC.

The chain joins TRBV5-1 to TRBJ2-5, with D perhaps TRBD2 (6 bases). Trimming cost V 3 bases and J 1 base, with 13 bases left between them. Germline V gives CDR1 SGHRS, CDR2 YFSETQ. The CDR3 is 15 residues long. CDR3 coding DNA: TGCGCCAGCAGCTCCTATGCGGGGCGCCAAGAGACCCAGTACTTC. The encoded protein is CASSSYAGRQETQYF.

As to this clone: Just one base apart from a much larger clone, this may be a read error. The chain has TRBV7-2 and TRBJ1-5; D call uncertain. Trimming took 6 bases from V and 1 from J, leaving 7 bases between them. CDR3 length: 13 residues. The germline V gene encodes CDR1 SGHTA and CDR2 FQGNSA. DNA for the CDR3: TGTGCCAGCAGTCTACGGAGCAATCAGCCCCAGCATTTT. This codes for CASSLRSNQPQHF.

As to this clone: The DNA is left out, because the CDR3 cannot be placed on it with certainty; the CDR3 is given as TCRdb lists it. This chain joins TRBV12-1 and TRBJ1-6. TRBV12-1 is marked as a pseudogene. The CDR3 totals 16 residues, both ends included. CDR3 amino acids: CASSPPWCYPCSPLHF.

This clone was observed at least ten times. The chain uses TRBV2 and TRBJ2-1; 12 nucleotides line up with TRBD2. The CDR3 has 16 amino acids. The germline CDR1 and CDR2 sequences are SNHLY and FYNNEI. V lost 0 bases and J lost 8; bases outside the gene matches: 5. The CDR3 spells CASSEAASGGAYEQFF. The CDR3 nucleotides are TGTGCCAGCAGTGAAGCGGCTAGCGGGGGGGCCTATGAGCAGTTCTTC.

The genes are TRBV5-1 and TRBJ1-3; D ambiguous. Trimming cost V 0 bases and J 5 bases, with 6 bases left between them. Germline CDR1 and CDR2: SGHRS and YFSETQ. CDR3 length: 13 amino acids. In DNA, the CDR3 is TGCGCCAGCAGCTTGGGAGCACGAAACACCATATATTTT. Protein product: CASSLGARNTIYF.

This clone was picked up one time. This chain joins TRBV11-1 and TRBJ1-6, with D hard to call. The CDR3 is 12 residues long. From germline, CDR1 is SGHAT and CDR2 FQDESV (reference sequence). Trimming removed 4 bases from V and 7 bases from J, with 5 bases in between. The CDR3 DNA reads as TGTGCCAGCAGCTCCAGGAATTCACCCCTCCACTTT. Translating gives CASSSRNSPLHF.

J is TRBJ1-3 and V is TRBV5-6; weak D call: TRBD1 (5 bases). V lost 4 bases to trimming and J lost 4 bases, with 21 bases between them. Looked up from germline, CDR1 is SGHDT and CDR2 is YYEEEE. CDR3 size: 17 residues. For the CDR3, the DNA is TGTGCCAGCAGCCCCGCTGGCGCCCGGGACCTAGGAAACACCATATATTTT. This gives the protein CASSPAGARDLGNTIYF.

The rearrangement links TRBV27 to TRBJ2-5, with D hard to call. The germline V gene has CDR1 MNHEY and CDR2 SMNVEV (reference sequence). The CDR3 covers 14 residues. V shed 3 bases and J shed 5 bases, with 13 bases lying between them. CDR3 bases: TGTGCCAGCAGTTTCTCCCAAGGTCGCGAGACCCAGTACTTC. It is translated as CASSFSQGRETQYF.

The chain has TRBV6-6 and TRBJ2-4; TRBD1 agrees at 8 bases. CDR1 is MNHNY, CDR2 SVGAGI, per germline (reference sequence). V lost 4 bases, J lost 6 bases, and 5 bases stayed unmatched. The CDR3 is made up of 14 amino acids. CDR3 amino acids: CASSFGQGGNIQYF. The CDR3 bases are TGTGCCAGCAGTTTCGGACAGGGTGGAAACATTCAGTACTTC.

The chain is built from TRBV4-2 and TRBJ2-3; TRBD2 aligns across 14 bases. The V gene's germline CDR1 is LGHNA and CDR2 YNFKEQ. This CDR3 is built from 15 residues. V lost 4 bases, J lost 11 bases, and 8 bases stayed unmatched. CDR3 DNA sequence: TGTGCCAGCAGCCCGACTAGCGGGGGGGCCTGGGGGCAGTATTTT. It yields the protein CASSPTSGGAWGQYF.

This chain links TRBV10-3 with TRBJ1-1; D is uncertain. This CDR3 region has 12 residues. Germline CDR1 and CDR2: ENHRY and SYGVKD. V gave up 10 bases and J gave up 3 bases, with 12 bases separating them. CDR3 residues: CASEEPHTEAFF. In nucleotides, the CDR3 is TGTGCCAGCGAAGAGCCCCACACTGAAGCTTTCTTT.

This chain links TRBV7-2 with TRBJ2-1; the D gene is possibly TRBD2 (5 bases). The V and J ends lost 1 base and 12 bases respectively, with 13 bases between them. This CDR3 is built from 13 residues. Germline V gives CDR1 SGHTA, CDR2 FQGNSA. CDR3 region: CASSLERARGQFF. The CDR3 nucleotides read TGTGCCAGCAGCTTAGAACGGGCTCGGGGGCAGTTCTTC.

This clone was observed once. The chain carries TRBV7-9 and TRBJ2-7; no reliable D call. This CDR3 is built from 15 residues. V lost 1 base and J 3 bases, leaving 13 bases between the germline ends. CDR1 and CDR2 from the germline V gene are SEHNR and FQNEAQ (reference sequence). CDR3 DNA: TGTGCCAGCAGCTTAGAAATCGCGACTGACTACGAGCAGTACTTC. Translation: CASSLEIATDYEQYF.

V gene TRBV7-2 combines with J gene TRBJ2-3; 8 nucleotides align to TRBD2. The CDR3 runs to 13 residues. The germline V gene encodes CDR1 SGHTA and CDR2 FQGNSA. Trimming took 5 bases from V and 5 from J; bases not matched to a gene: 3. Written as DNA, the CDR3 is TGTGCCAGCAGCGGGACTAGAGGAGATACGCAGTATTTT. It translates to CASSGTRGDTQYF.

The rearrangement uses TRBV5-3 and TRBJ1-1, with 7 bases aligning to TRBD1. TRBV5-3 is identified as an open reading frame with a role that is uncertain. The V segment lost 4 bases and the J segment 7 bases; nucleotides outside the gene matches: 13. The CDR3 consists of 15 residues. The CDR3 loop is CARSPADRVFGEAFF. CDR3 sequence (DNA): TGTGCCAGAAGCCCAGCCGACAGGGTGTTTGGTGAAGCTTTCTTT.

The chain is built from TRBV7-3 and TRBJ1-2; D not certain. The CDR3 sequence is 13 residues long. The V gene's germline CDR1 is SGHTA and CDR2 FQGTGA. V was pared by 2 bases and J by 10 bases, with 14 bases between. The CDR3 nucleotides are TGTGCCAGCAGCTTATTTGGGCACTGGGACTACACCTTC. Translated, it gives CASSLFGHWDYTF. Combining the CDR3 with reference TRBV7-3 and TRBJ1-2 gives the whole variable domain GAGVSQTPSNKVTEKGKYVELRCDPISGHTALYWYRQSLGQGPEFLIYFQGTGAADDSGLPNDRFFAVRPEGSVSTLKIQRTERGDSAVYLCASSLFGHWDYTFGSGTRLTVV.

The rearrangement uses TRBV4-2 and TRBJ2-5; the D gene is possibly TRBD2 (5 bases). Germline V CDR1 and CDR2: LGHNA, YNFKEQ. The CDR3 is 13 amino acids. With 0 bases removed from V and 5 bases from J, the gap between germline ends came to 7 bases. As DNA, the CDR3 is TGTGCCAGCAGCCAAGATAGCGTCGAGACCCAGTACTTC. It encodes CASSQDSVETQYF.